This passage covers 20 T cell receptor beta chains from one sample sequenced in a study of response to subunit inactivated influenza vaccine. TCRdb used MiXCR to reprocess the RT-PCR reads, holding one entry per CDR3 protein. Of about 700,000 distinct CDR3 sequences listed, approximately 15% are singletons. Sequenced material: PBMCs from blood, taken less than 15 days before vaccination. These TCRs come from a man aged 45-65 years who received an inactivated influenza vaccine.

This clonotype showed up just a few times. A much bigger clone sits one base away, suggesting this may be a read error. The chain couples TRBV12-3 or TRBV12-4 to TRBJ1-4, with 8 positions matching TRBD1. V was clipped by 6 bases and J by 2 bases; unmatched bases: 2. This CDR3 has 14 residues. CDR3 loop: CASRWTGTNEKLFF. CDR3 nucleotide sequence: TGTGCCAGCAGATGGACAGGGACTAATGAAAAACTGTTTTTT.

This chain uses TRBV20-1 with TRBJ2-7, with D possibly called TRBD1 or TRBD2 (6 bases each). The ends were cut back, 5 bases at V and 2 bases at J, with 19 bases in the middle. Germline lookup yields CDR1 DFQATT and CDR2 SNEGSKA (reference sequence). The CDR3 sequence is 15 residues long. This CDR3 is CSAVATGRGAYEQYF. CDR3 nucleotides: TGCAGTGCTGTAGCAACAGGAAGGGGGGCCTACGAGCAGTACTTC.

In this sample, this clonotype turned up a few times. The V call is TRBV28, the J call TRBJ1-5; 9 bases fit TRBD1. Germline values: CDR1 MDHEN, CDR2 SYDVKM. This CDR3 is built from 15 residues. The V segment lost 6 bases and the J segment 7 bases; nucleotides outside the gene matches: 10. CDR3 residues: CASRLPGQGIQPQHF. The CDR3 nucleotides are TGTGCCAGCAGACTACCGGGACAGGGAATCCAGCCCCAGCATTTT.

Written as DNA, the CDR3 is TGTGCCAGCAGCTTAGCTCAGCACTACGAGCAGTACTTC. Protein sequence: CASSLAQHYEQYF. This chain links TRBV7-2 with TRBJ2-7; D not resolved. Germline V gene sequence: CDR1 SGHTA, CDR2 FQGNSA. This CDR3 region has 13 residues. V was clipped by 0 bases and J by 3 bases, with 6 bases between them.

This clonotype was seen more than once but under ten times. This chain connects TRBV2 to TRBJ2-5; TRBD1 agrees at 7 bases. The CDR3 runs to 13 residues. The J segment lost 3 bases and the V segment lost 6 bases, leaving 4 bases of the junction unmatched. Germline lookup yields CDR1 SNHLY and CDR2 FYNNEI. CDR3 nucleotide sequence: TGTGCCAGCAGGGACGACAGGGAAGAGACCCAGTACTTC. Protein sequence: CASRDDREETQYF.

This clonotype was observed a few times. The chain links TRBV5-1 to TRBJ1-1; weak D call: TRBD1 (5 bases). Per the germline V gene, CDR1 is SGHRS and CDR2 is YFSETQ. Trimming took off 1 base at V and 0 bases at J, with 10 bases between the two ends. The CDR3 is 15 residues long. In nucleotides, the CDR3 is TGCGCCAGCAGCTTGAACGGGGCCCTGAACACTGAAGCTTTCTTT. It is translated as CASSLNGALNTEAFF.

The chain carries TRBV12-3 or TRBV12-4 and TRBJ2-7; D is undetermined. V was clipped by 0 bases and J by 7 bases, with 13 bases between them. This CDR3 contains 14 residues. CDR3 in amino acids: CASSLAPQVNEQYF. In DNA, the CDR3 is TGTGCCAGCAGTTTAGCGCCGCAGGTGAATGAGCAGTACTTC.

The chain recombines TRBV28 with TRBJ2-4, with D perhaps matching TRBD2 (6 bases). The CDR3 has 16 residues. Trimming stripped 5 bases from V and 2 bases from J, with 16 bases between. In germline, CDR1 is MDHEN, CDR2 SYDVKM. The CDR3 DNA is TGTGCCAGCAGTGGTCTGGGAGGAAGCTCCAAAAACATTCAGTACTTC. Protein: CASSGLGGSSKNIQYF.

The chain carries TRBV20-1 and TRBJ2-5; a weak D match, TRBD1 (5 bases). The germline V and J ends were trimmed by 5 bases and 7 bases, with 17 bases remaining between them. The germline V gene has CDR1 DFQATT and CDR2 SNEGSKA (reference sequence). The CDR3 covers 13 residues. CDR3 region: CSAFLRARRTQYF. DNA for the CDR3: TGCAGTGCTTTCCTCAGGGCACGTCGGACCCAGTACTTC.

The rearrangement uses TRBV24-1 and TRBJ2-5; 7 bases fit TRBD1. The CDR3 consists of 16 residues. Unmatched junction bases numbered 11, after V lost 3 bases and J lost 5 bases. CDR1 is KGHDR and CDR2 is SFDVKD in the germline V gene. CDR3 nucleotides: TGTGCCACCAGTGATCGACACGGGACAGTCGGGGAGACCCAGTACTTC. The encoded protein is CATSDRHGTVGETQYF.

The J gene is TRBJ2-5, the V gene TRBV5-6, with D unresolved. The germline V gene has CDR1 SGHDT and CDR2 YYEEEE. Trimming left V 4 bases short and J 5 bases short, with 12 bases between. The CDR3 is 13 amino acids. The CDR3 sequence is CASSLLDGETQYF. In nucleotides, the CDR3 is TGTGCCAGCAGCCTCCTAGACGGGGAGACCCAGTACTTC. Together with reference TRBV5-6 and TRBJ2-5, the CDR3 gives the full variable domain: DAGVTQSPTHLIKTRGQQVTLRCSPKSGHDTVSWYQQALGQGPQFIFQYYEEEERQRGNFPDRFSGHQFPNYSSELNVNALLLGDSALYLCASSLLDGETQYFGPGTRLLVL.

This chain links TRBV19 with TRBJ1-1; D may be TRBD1 (5 bases). Germline CDR1 and CDR2: LNHDA and SQIVND (reference sequence). V was pared by 3 bases and J by 8 bases, with 10 bases between. The CDR3 extends over 12 amino acids. In DNA form, the CDR3 reads TGTGCCAGTAGTATCGGGGCAACGGAAGCTTTCTTT. Encoded protein: CASSIGATEAFF. Complete variable domain (other parts from reference TRBV19 and TRBJ1-1): DGGITQSPKYLFRKEGQNVTLSCEQNLNHDAMYWYRQDPGQGLRLIYYSQIVNDFQKGDIAEGYSVSREKKESFPLTVTSAQKNPTAFYLCASSIGATEAFFGQGTRLTVV.

The CDR3 sequence is CASSLWGGQETQYF. CDR3 bases: TGCGCCAGCAGCTTGTGGGGGGGACAAGAGACCCAGTACTTC. The rearrangement links TRBV5-1 to TRBJ2-5; 7 bases align to TRBD2. Trimming removed 1 base from V and 2 bases from J; junction bases left unmatched: 2. The germline CDR1 and CDR2 sequences are SGHRS and YFSETQ. The CDR3 is 14 amino acids. The entire variable domain, with the rest obtained from reference TRBV5-1 and TRBJ2-5, is as follows: KAGVTQTPRYLIKTRGQQVTLSCSPISGHRSVSWYQQTPGQGLQFLFEYFSETQRNKGNFPGRFSGRQFSNSRSEMNVSTLELGDSALYLCASSLWGGQETQYFGPGTRLLVL.

This clonotype has just a few counts. CDR3 DNA: TGTGCCAGCAGTTACTCAACCCAACGGGGGGGAGCGGAAGCTTTCTTT. It specifies CASSYSTQRGGAEAFF. V gene TRBV6-5 combines with J gene TRBJ1-1; possibly TRBD1 for D (5 bases). There are 16 residues in the CDR3. Germline loops: CDR1 MNHEY, CDR2 SVGAGI. The germline V and J ends were trimmed by 0 bases and 8 bases, with 19 bases remaining between them.

This clonotype was found a few times. The V call is TRBV29-1, the J call TRBJ2-1; D may be TRBD1 (6 bases). V lost 6 bases, J lost 4 bases, and 13 bases lay in between. CDR3 length equals 13 residues. Germline loops: CDR1 SQVTM, CDR2 ANQGSEA. CDR3 region: CSVPGQQYNEQFF. The CDR3 DNA sequence: TGCAGCGTCCCGGGACAACAATACAATGAGCAGTTCTTC.

V usage is TRBV24-1 and J usage is TRBJ2-1, with 9 bases lining up with TRBD2. This CDR3 has 16 residues. Germline CDR1 is KGHDR and CDR2 is SFDVKD. Germline trimming cut 2 bases from V and 9 bases from J; bases unmatched to any gene: 10. The CDR3 loop reads CATSDSGGGAFLEQFF. CDR3 in DNA: TGTGCCACCAGTGATTCCGGCGGGGGGGCCTTTCTTGAGCAGTTCTTC.

In its sample, this clonotype was seen many times. The chain links TRBV7-2 to TRBJ1-2; no definite D call. Germline V gene lookup returns CDR1 SGHTA and CDR2 FQGNSA. This CDR3 comprises 11 residues. With 1 base removed from V and 8 bases from J, the gap between germline ends came to 5 bases. CDR3 nucleotide sequence: TGTGCCAGCAGCTTAGACCGGGGCTACACCTTC. Translated, it gives CASSLDRGYTF.

The chain carries TRBV20-1 and TRBJ2-3; possible D gene TRBD2, 6 bases. The CDR3 contains 17 residues. Looked up from germline, CDR1 is DFQATT and CDR2 is SNEGSKA (reference sequence). The germline V and J ends were trimmed by 6 bases and 5 bases, with 27 bases remaining between them. As DNA, the CDR3 is TGCAGTGCCCCCCCCGGCGGGGCGAGGATGTTATTAGATACGCAGTATTTT. This codes for CSAPPGGARMLLDTQYF.

This clonotype was recorded a few times. This chain links TRBV5-1 with TRBJ2-1; 7 bases line up with TRBD1. This CDR3 region has 15 residues. V lost 0 bases to trimming and J lost 6 bases; unmatched junction nucleotides: 6. Per germline, CDR1 SGHRS and CDR2 YFSETQ. CDR3 DNA: TGCGCCAGCAGCTTGGGACAGGGAAGTGTCAATGAGCAGTTCTTC. It specifies CASSLGQGSVNEQFF.

The chain has TRBV10-3 and TRBJ2-3, with 7 bases matching TRBD2. Germline V gene sequence: CDR1 ENHRY, CDR2 SYGVKD. The CDR3 runs 14 residues. Unmatched junction bases numbered 8, after V lost 8 bases and J lost 3 bases. The CDR3 reads CAIRSGAITDTQYF. The CDR3, as DNA: TGTGCCATCCGCAGCGGGGCGATTACAGATACGCAGTATTTT.